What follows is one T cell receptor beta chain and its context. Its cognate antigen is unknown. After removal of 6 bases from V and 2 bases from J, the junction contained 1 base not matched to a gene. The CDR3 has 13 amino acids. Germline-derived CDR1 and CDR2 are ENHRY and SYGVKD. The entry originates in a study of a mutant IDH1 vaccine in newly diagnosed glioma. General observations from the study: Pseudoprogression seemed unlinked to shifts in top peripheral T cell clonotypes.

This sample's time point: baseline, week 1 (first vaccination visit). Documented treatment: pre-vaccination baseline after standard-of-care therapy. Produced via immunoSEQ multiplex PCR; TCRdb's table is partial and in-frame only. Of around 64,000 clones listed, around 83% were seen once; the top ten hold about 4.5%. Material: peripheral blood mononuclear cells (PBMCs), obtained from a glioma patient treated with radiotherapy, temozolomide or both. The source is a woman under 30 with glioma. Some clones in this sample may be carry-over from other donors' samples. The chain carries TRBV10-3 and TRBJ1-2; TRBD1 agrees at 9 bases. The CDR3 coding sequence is TGTGCCATCAGGGACAGGGGAAACTATGGCTACACCTTC. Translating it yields CAIRDRGNYGYTF.